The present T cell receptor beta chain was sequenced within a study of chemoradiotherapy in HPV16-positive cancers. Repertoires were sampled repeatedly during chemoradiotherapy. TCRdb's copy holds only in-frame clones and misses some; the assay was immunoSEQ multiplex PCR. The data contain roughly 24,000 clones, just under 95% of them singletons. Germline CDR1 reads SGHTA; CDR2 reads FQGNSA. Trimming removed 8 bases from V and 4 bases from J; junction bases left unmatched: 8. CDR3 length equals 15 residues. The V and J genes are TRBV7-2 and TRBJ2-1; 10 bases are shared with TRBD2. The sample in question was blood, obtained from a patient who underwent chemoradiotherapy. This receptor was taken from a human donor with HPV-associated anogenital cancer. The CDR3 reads CASVLTSGTYNEQFF. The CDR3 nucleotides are TGTGCCAGCGTCTTAACTAGCGGGACGTACAATGAGCAGTTCTTC.